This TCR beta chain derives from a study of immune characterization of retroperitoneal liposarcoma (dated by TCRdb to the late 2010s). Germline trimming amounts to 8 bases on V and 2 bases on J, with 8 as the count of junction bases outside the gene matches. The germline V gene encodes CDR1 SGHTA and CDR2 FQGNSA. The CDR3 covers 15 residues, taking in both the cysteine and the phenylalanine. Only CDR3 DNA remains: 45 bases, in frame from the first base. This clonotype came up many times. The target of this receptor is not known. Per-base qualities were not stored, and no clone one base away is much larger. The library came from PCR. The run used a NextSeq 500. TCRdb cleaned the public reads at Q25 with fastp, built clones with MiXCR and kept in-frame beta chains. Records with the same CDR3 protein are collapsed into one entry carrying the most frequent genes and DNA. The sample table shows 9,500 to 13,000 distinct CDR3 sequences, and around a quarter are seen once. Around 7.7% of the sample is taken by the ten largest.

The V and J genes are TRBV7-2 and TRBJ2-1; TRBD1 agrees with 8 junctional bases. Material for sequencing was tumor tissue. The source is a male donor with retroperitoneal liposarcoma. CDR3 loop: CASQIDRGAYNEQFF. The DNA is TGTGCCAGCCAAATCGACAGGGGCGCCTACAATGAGCAGTTCTTC.